The present T cell receptor beta chain was sequenced within a study of T cells after yellow fever vaccination. For this clonotype: The antigen remains undetermined.

From germline, CDR1 is SGHKS and CDR2 YYEKEE (reference sequence). V was shortened by 4 bases and J by 6 bases, with 9 bases between the two germline ends. This CDR3 spans 12 amino acids. Template switching by 5'RACE produced TCR cDNA, adding a universal primer site and UMIs. TCRdb re-called the 5' RACE reads through MiXCR, storing one row per CDR3 protein. This sample has 300,000 or so distinct CDR3 sequences; roughly 4.3% occur once, and the top ten carry 20% to 30%. Study-wide results and limits: Most primary-vaccination clones recurred post-booster (just under 98% CD4, 85% to 90% CD8).

The sequence was collected from a man aged 18-30 years who received the YFV17D yellow fever vaccine. This rearrangement joins TRBV5-5 to TRBJ2-3; D not resolved. Sequences were derived from PBMCs, sampled 5 days after the yellow fever booster vaccination. The CDR3 loop reads CASSPARDTQYF. The CDR3, as DNA: TGTGCCAGCAGCCCCGCCCGGGATACGCAGTATTTT.